This T cell receptor beta chain was captured in a study of blood T cell repertoires in COVID-19. Overall study: Sites across the United States, Italy and Spain contributed samples from acute and convalescent COVID-19.

The CDR3 is 16 amino acids. Germline-derived CDR1 and CDR2 are LGHNA and YNFKEQ. V lost 0 bases, J lost 4 bases, and 13 bases lay in between. Using immunoSEQ multiplex PCR, the repertoire was profiled, and TCRdb retains in-frame clones only, with some absent. This sample has around 130,000 clones; roughly three quarters occur once, and the top ten carry roughly 7.3%. Sequenced sample: peripheral blood. This sequence joins TRBV4-2 and TRBJ2-1, with D possibly TRBD2 on 6 matching bases. This TCR derives from a human donor in a cohort sampled during active COVID-19. Here the CDR3 DNA reads TGTGCCAGCAGCCAAGAATGGGAGGAAAAATACAATGAGCAGTTCTTC. The encoded protein is CASSQEWEEKYNEQFF.